This T cell receptor (beta chain) appears in the sequencing data of a study of blood T cell repertoires in COVID-19. Per germline, CDR1 SGHKS and CDR2 YYEKEE (reference sequence). CDR3 length: 16 residues. Deletions cut 6 bases from V and 7 bases from J, with 22 bases between. The assay was immunoSEQ multiplex PCR, and TCRdb's table has in-frame clones only and misses some. This table has more than 450,000 clones, around 90% appearing once. Assignment of participants to cohorts was predicated upon participant-reported clinical history. This clonotype was obtained from a woman aged 18 to 35 who had recovered from COVID-19. V and J are TRBV5-5 and TRBJ1-4; D is uncertain. Sequencing was done on a sample of PBMCs or T cells enriched from blood (not recorded which). The CDR3 DNA sequence: TGTGCCAGCACCTTTTTCCCCCACCCAGATCTTGAAAAACTGTTTTTT. It translates to CASTFFPHPDLEKLFF.